The 32 T cell receptor beta chains below come from one sample, sequenced in a study of T cells after yellow fever vaccination. TCRdb reprocessed the 5' RACE reads via MiXCR and lists one record per CDR3 protein. The sample lists some 220,000 distinct CDR3 sequences, around 3.1% seen once, with 3.2% in the top ten. The sequences come from CD4+ T cells sorted from PBMCs, collected 10 days after the yellow fever booster vaccination. The receptors here all came from a man between 18 and 35 years old who received the YFV17D yellow fever vaccine.

At least ten counts were recorded for this clonotype. This chain joins TRBV27 and TRBJ1-3; D is ambiguous. Looked up from germline, CDR1 is MNHEY and CDR2 is SMNVEV (reference sequence). The germline V and J ends were trimmed by 7 bases and 4 bases, with 17 bases remaining between them. CDR3 size: 15 residues. In DNA, the CDR3 is TGTGCCAGCACTCTCAACTGGGCTTCAGGAAACACCATATATTTT. Its translation: CASTLNWASGNTIYF.

The rearrangement uses TRBV6-5 and TRBJ1-5; 7 bases align to TRBD1. V dropped 6 bases and J dropped 4; count of bases not matched to a gene: 12. Germline V lookup: CDR1 MNHEY, CDR2 SVGAGI. CDR3 length: 16 amino acids. As DNA, the CDR3 is TGTGCCAGCAGGGAGACAGGGCGTCAACGTAATCAGCCCCAGCATTTT. Its protein is CASRETGRQRNQPQHF.

The sample holds many counts of this clonotype. J is TRBJ1-2 and V is TRBV6-5; no definite D call. CDR3 length: 14 amino acids. Trimming removed 4 bases from V and 8 bases from J, with 17 bases in between. Per the germline V gene, CDR1 is MNHEY and CDR2 is SVGAGI. The CDR3: CASSSDSPTRGYTF. The CDR3 DNA sequence: TGTGCCAGCAGTTCCGACTCGCCCACGAGGGGCTACACCTTC.

This clonotype was detected many times. The rearrangement uses TRBV24-1 and TRBJ2-7; TRBD1 matches at 9 bases. The J segment lost 0 bases and the V segment lost 11 bases, leaving 7 bases of the junction unmatched. Germline V CDR1 and CDR2: KGHDR, SFDVKD. This CDR3 region has 14 residues. In DNA form, the CDR3 reads TGTGCCAGGTGGGACAGGGCGCGCTCCTACGAGCAGTACGTC. Translating gives CARWDRARSYEQYV.

The J gene is TRBJ2-5, the V gene TRBV2; D gene uncertain. V lost 6 bases, J lost 5 bases, and 16 bases lay in between. In germline, CDR1 is SNHLY, CDR2 FYNNEI. The CDR3 runs to 14 residues. CDR3 bases: TGTGCCAGCAGACCGGGTTCTTTACGGGAGACCCAGTACTTC. Its protein product is CASRPGSLRETQYF.

This clonotype appeared a few times. The chain uses TRBV7-9 and TRBJ1-5; TRBD1 is a possible D gene (5 bases). The CDR3 is 14 amino acids. V was shortened by 5 bases and J by 9 bases, with 17 bases between the two germline ends. Germline assignment: CDR1 SEHNR and CDR2 FQNEAQ (reference sequence). CDR3 coding DNA: TGTGCCAGCAGCCCGGGGACCGCCTTTGGGCCCCAGCATTTT. Residues: CASSPGTAFGPQHF.

This clonotype was picked up many times. V is TRBV7-9 and J is TRBJ2-2, with D possibly TRBD1 on 6 matching bases. CDR1 is SEHNR, CDR2 FQNEAQ, per germline (reference sequence). Trimming took 5 bases from V and 8 from J, leaving 12 bases between them. The CDR3 covers 13 residues. In DNA form, the CDR3 reads TGTGCCAGCAGCGCACAGGGTTTTGGGGAGCTGTTTTTT. Encoded protein: CASSAQGFGELFF.

There are a few counts of this clonotype. The chain couples TRBV5-4 to TRBJ2-2; 9 nucleotides match TRBD2. The CDR3 totals 17 residues. V shed 0 bases, J shed 1 base, and the junction held 4 bases outside the gene matches. The germline V gene has CDR1 SGHNT and CDR2 YYREEE (reference sequence). The CDR3: CASSLGGAGGNTGELFF. The CDR3 bases are TGTGCCAGCAGCTTGGGAGGAGCGGGGGGGAACACCGGGGAGCTGTTTTTT.

The chain uses TRBV7-2 and TRBJ1-1; no clear D. This CDR3 has 15 amino acids. CDR1 is SGHTA and CDR2 is FQGNSA in the germline V gene. Trimming took off 3 bases at V and 0 bases at J, with 11 bases between the two ends. CDR3 in DNA: TGTGCCAGCAGCTTTATGGGCAGTCTGAACACTGAAGCTTTCTTT. Translated, it gives CASSFMGSLNTEAFF.

This clonotype was observed many times. The chain has TRBV20-1 and TRBJ1-5; 7 positions agree with TRBD1. V lost 5 bases, J lost 4 bases, and 8 bases stayed unmatched. Germline values: CDR1 DFQATT, CDR2 SNEGSKA (reference sequence). There are 14 residues in the CDR3. The DNA for the CDR3 is TGCAGTGCTTCCAAGGGGGCCCCAAATCAGCCCCAGCATTTT. Amino acid sequence: CSASKGAPNQPQHF.

This clonotype was picked up a small number of times. The DNA of the CDR3 is TGTGCCAGCAGCCCGACCCGCGGGACAGCTAGTGGAAACACCATATATTTT. Translating gives CASSPTRGTASGNTIYF. The chain employs TRBV7-2 and TRBJ1-3, with 7 bases aligning to TRBD1. The germline V gene has CDR1 SGHTA and CDR2 FQGNSA. Unmatched junction bases numbered 13, after V lost 5 bases and J lost 3 bases. The CDR3 covers 17 residues. The whole variable domain, filled in from reference TRBV7-2 and TRBJ1-3, reads GAGVSQSPSNKVTEKGKDVELRCDPISGHTALYWYRQSLGQGLEFLIYFQGNSAPDKSGLPSDRFSAERTGGSVSTLTIQRTQQEDSAVYLCASSPTRGTASGNTIYFGEGSWLTVV.

This clonotype has ten or more counts. The J gene is TRBJ2-7, the V gene TRBV7-9, with 9 positions matching TRBD2. The CDR3 runs 13 residues. The germline V gene has CDR1 SEHNR and CDR2 FQNEAQ (reference sequence). With 5 bases clipped from V and 5 bases from J, the junction kept 4 bases outside the gene matches. Here the CDR3 DNA reads TGTGCCAGCAGCCGTAGCGGGGGCGACGAGCAGTACTTC. As protein: CASSRSGGDEQYF.

At least ten counts were recorded for this clonotype. The gene calls are TRBV7-2 and TRBJ2-5; 9 positions agree with TRBD1. CDR3 length equals 15 residues. CDR1 is SGHTA, CDR2 FQGNSA, per germline. Trimming took 5 bases from V and 5 from J; bases not matched to a gene: 9. The CDR3 sequence is CASSLRQGEMETQYF. CDR3 coding DNA: TGTGCCAGCAGCCTGAGACAGGGGGAGATGGAGACCCAGTACTTC.

There are a few counts of this clonotype. The V and J genes are TRBV30 and TRBJ1-1; the D gene is possibly TRBD1 (6 bases). Between the trimmed V and J ends, which lost 4 bases and 3 bases, there was a span of 18 bases. Germline CDR1 is GTSNPN and CDR2 is SVGIG (reference sequence). There are 15 residues in the CDR3. The CDR3 bases are TGTGCCTGGACTTCGTCCGCCAGGGGAGACACTGAAGCTTTCTTT. Its translation is CAWTSSARGDTEAFF. The full variable domain, with the rest looked up from reference TRBV30 and TRBJ1-1, is SQTIHQWPATLVQPVGSPLSLECTVEGTSNPNLYWYRQAAGRGLQLLFYSVGIGQISSEVPQNLSASRPQDRQFILSSKKLLLSDSGFYLCAWTSSARGDTEAFFGQGTRLTVV.

CDR3 region: CASSRWDRGNEKLFF. In nucleotides, the CDR3 is TGTGCCAGCAGCCGCTGGGACAGGGGTAATGAAAAACTGTTTTTT. This rearrangement joins TRBV14 to TRBJ1-4; 10 positions agree with TRBD1. Germline-derived CDR1 and CDR2 are SGHDN and FVKESK. V shed 4 bases, J shed 4 bases, and the junction held 3 bases outside the gene matches. The CDR3 extends over 15 amino acids.

The chain uses TRBV7-6 and TRBJ1-3; 8 positions agree with TRBD1. V gave up 5 bases and J gave up 5 bases; unmatched junction bases: 8. The CDR3 is 15 amino acids. CDR1 SGHVS and CDR2 FNYEAQ come from the germline V gene. For the CDR3, the DNA is TGTGCCAGCAGCCGCCGGGACAGGACAAGAAACACCATATATTTT. This sequence encodes CASSRRDRTRNTIYF.

The genes are TRBV9 and TRBJ2-1, with 7 bases fitting TRBD1. Germline V gene lookup returns CDR1 SGDLS and CDR2 YYNGEE. The V segment lost 3 bases and the J segment 6 bases; nucleotides outside the gene matches: 15. The CDR3 runs to 17 residues. As DNA, the CDR3 is TGTGCCAGCAGCGCCCCCCCGACAGGGTTGATGATCAATGAGCAGTTCTTC. Residues: CASSAPPTGLMINEQFF. The complete variable domain, with remaining parts taken from reference TRBV9 and TRBJ2-1, reads DSGVTQTPKHLITATGQRVTLRCSPRSGDLSVYWYQQSLDQGLQFLIQYYNGEERAKGNILERFSAQQFPDLHSELNLSSLELGDSALYFCASSAPPTGLMINEQFFGPGTRLTVL.

This clonotype was picked up many times. The chain combines TRBV4-1 with TRBJ1-6; D is unclear. This CDR3 region has 14 residues. Trimming took off 0 bases at V and 8 bases at J, with 8 bases between the two ends. Germline V gene lookup returns CDR1 MGHRA and CDR2 YSYEKL. CDR3 loop: CASSQETRDSPLHF. In nucleotides, the CDR3 is TGCGCCAGCAGCCAAGAAACGCGCGATTCACCCCTCCACTTT.

The rearrangement joins TRBV30 to TRBJ2-2; D perhaps matches TRBD1 (6 bases). V shed 1 base and J shed 6 bases, with 15 bases lying between them. Looked up from germline, CDR1 is GTSNPN and CDR2 is SVGIG (reference sequence). The CDR3 has 15 residues. The CDR3 DNA reads as TGTGCCTGGAGTGACCTCTCCAGGGGCGCCGGGGAGCTGTTTTTT. Its protein is CAWSDLSRGAGELFF. Together with reference TRBV30 and TRBJ2-2, the CDR3 gives the full variable domain: SQTIHQWPATLVQPVGSPLSLECTVEGTSNPNLYWYRQAAGRGLQLLFYSVGIGQISSEVPQNLSASRPQDRQFILSSKKLLLSDSGFYLCAWSDLSRGAGELFFGEGSRLTVL.

In its sample, this clonotype was seen many times. The chain couples TRBV9 to TRBJ1-3; TRBD1 agrees at 7 bases. The germline V gene has CDR1 SGDLS and CDR2 YYNGEE. V lost 3 bases to trimming and J lost 4 bases; unmatched junction nucleotides: 10. The CDR3 spans 16 residues. This CDR3 is CASSAGTDNFGNTIYF. As DNA, the CDR3 is TGTGCCAGCAGCGCGGGGACAGATAACTTCGGAAACACCATATATTTT.

This clonotype was observed at least ten times. V is TRBV2 and J is TRBJ1-1, with D perhaps TRBD1 (5 bases). Germline V gene data show CDR1 as SNHLY and CDR2 as FYNNEI. V lost 2 bases and J 1 base, leaving 11 bases between the germline ends. This CDR3 contains 15 residues. The CDR3 DNA follows: TGTGCCAGCAGTGAAATTCAAGGGACGAACACTGAAGCTTTCTTT. This translates into CASSEIQGTNTEAFF.

This clonotype turned up a few times. The chain combines TRBV20-1 with TRBJ2-3; TRBD2 matches at 15 bases. Germline CDR1 DFQATT, CDR2 SNEGSKA (reference sequence). V was clipped by 6 bases and J by 4 bases; unmatched bases: 2. The CDR3 contains 14 residues. CDR3 DNA: TGCAGTGCCGGACTAGCGGGGGGGTCAGATACGCAGTATTTT. Translation: CSAGLAGGSDTQYF.

This clonotype appeared many times. This sequence joins TRBV4-1 and TRBJ2-2; D is perhaps TRBD1 or TRBD2 (6 bases each). Germline loops: CDR1 MGHRA, CDR2 YSYEKL. This CDR3 region has 16 residues. Trimming removed 6 bases from V and 2 bases from J, with 16 bases in between. CDR3 sequence: CASRSYGGLNTGELFF. The CDR3 nucleotides read TGCGCCAGCAGGAGTTATGGGGGGCTCAACACCGGGGAGCTGTTTTTT.

There are many counts of this clonotype. This chain links TRBV7-2 with TRBJ1-1; D uncertain. The CDR3 has 13 residues. Trimming cost V 5 bases and J 1 base, with 8 bases left between them. Germline lookup yields CDR1 SGHTA and CDR2 FQGNSA. The CDR3 region has the DNA TGTGCCAGCAGCGGTAACCCGAACACTGAAGCTTTCTTT. This encodes CASSGNPNTEAFF.

This clonotype was detected ten times or more. This chain joins TRBV7-8 and TRBJ2-6; a possible D gene is TRBD2 (6 bases). CDR1 is SGHVS, CDR2 FQNEAQ, per germline. V lost 0 bases to trimming and J lost 2 bases, with 11 bases between them. The CDR3 has 17 residues. The CDR3 is CASSLATRGAGANVLTF. The DNA of the CDR3 is TGTGCCAGCAGCTTAGCGACCCGCGGGGCTGGGGCCAACGTCCTGACTTTC.

This clonotype was detected ten times or more. This chain links TRBV6-1 with TRBJ1-2; tentatively, D is TRBD1 (5 bases). V lost 4 bases and J lost 3, with 6 bases in between. CDR1 MNHNS and CDR2 SASEGT come from the germline V gene. The CDR3 runs 12 residues. The CDR3 reads CASSGGYYGYTF. The CDR3 DNA reads as TGTGCCAGCAGTGGGGGGTACTATGGCTACACCTTC.

The sample holds many counts of this clonotype. The V and J genes are TRBV6-2 or TRBV6-3 and TRBJ2-3, with a tentative D call TRBD2 (5 bases). Germline V gives CDR1 MNHEY, CDR2 SVGEGT. This CDR3 region has 13 residues. Trimming pared 5 bases from V and 10 bases from J, leaving 16 bases between. The DNA of the CDR3 is TGTGCCAGCAGTCCCGTAGACCCCGGGGCGCAGTATTTT. This gives the protein CASSPVDPGAQYF.

Ten or more counts support this clonotype. This chain's CDR3 is CGTWGAGDEQYF. DNA of the CDR3: TGCGGCACATGGGGGGCAGGGGACGAGCAGTACTTC. This chain uses TRBV29-1 with TRBJ2-7, with D possibly called TRBD1 or TRBD2 (6 bases each). CDR3 length: 12 amino acids. Germline-derived CDR1 and CDR2 are SQVTM and ANQGSEA.

This chain's CDR3 is CASSLGQGAGFYGYTF. The CDR3 coding sequence is TGCGCCAGCAGCCTCGGACAGGGGGCCGGTTTTTATGGCTACACCTTC. J is TRBJ1-2 and V is TRBV4-3, with 11 bases that match TRBD1. Trimming at V came to 4 bases and at J to 5 bases, leaving 9 bases not matched to a gene. This CDR3 spans 16 amino acids. From germline, CDR1 is LGHNA and CDR2 YSLEER.

The gene calls are TRBV12-3 or TRBV12-4 and TRBJ1-4; D is undetermined. This CDR3 contains 16 residues. The ends were cut back, 6 bases at V and 5 bases at J, with 19 bases in the middle. The CDR3 spells CASSPSTVLYNEKLFF. DNA for the CDR3: TGTGCCAGCAGCCCATCTACAGTCCTTTACAATGAAAAACTGTTTTTT.

Only a few counts were recorded for this clonotype. This chain connects TRBV3-1 to TRBJ2-4; 7 bases agree with TRBD1. The CDR3 is made up of 15 amino acids. The V gene's germline CDR1 is LGHDT and CDR2 YNNKEL (reference sequence). The ends lost 0 bases at V and 9 bases at J; junction bases unmatched: 8. The CDR3, as DNA: TGTGCCAGCAGCCAAGAGAGACAGGGATTGGGCATTCAGTACTTC. As protein: CASSQERQGLGIQYF. Filled out from reference TRBV3-1 and TRBJ2-4, the complete variable domain reads DTAVSQTPKYLVTQMGNDKSIKCEQNLGHDTMYWYKQDSKKFLKIMFSYNNKELIINETVPNRFSPKSPDKAHLNLHINSLELGDSAVYFCASSQERQGLGIQYFGAGTRLSVL.

The chain couples TRBV5-5 to TRBJ1-6; the match to TRBD1 covers 8 bases. Germline V gene data show CDR1 as SGHKS and CDR2 as YYEKEE (reference sequence). The CDR3 is 13 amino acids. Trimming at V came to 4 bases and at J to 8 bases, leaving 2 bases not matched to a gene. CDR3 loop: CASSPDRDSPLHF. The CDR3 coding sequence is TGTGCCAGCAGCCCGGACAGGGATTCACCCCTCCACTTT.